The 17 T cell receptor beta chains in this list originate from one sample, sequenced in a study of vaccination and CD4 T cells after COVID-19. Sequence data for DNA of cultured CD4+ T cells were generated by the Oncomine TCR Beta short-read assay. TCRdb recomputed calls from the PCR reads with MiXCR, one row per CDR3 protein. The table has over 9,000 distinct CDR3 sequences, about 45% seen once. The treatment: approximately nine-day PBMC culture with coronavirus spike peptide pools or control peptides (ViraFEST assay). These receptors' targets are unknown. Sequencing was carried out using CD4+ T cells from blood, cultured in vitro. Every receptor here comes from a human donor who had recovered from COVID-19.

The genes are TRBV5-6 and TRBJ2-7; D tentatively reads TRBD1 or TRBD2 (5 bases each). V lost 4 bases and J lost 0, with 20 bases in between. This CDR3 contains 17 residues. The germline V gene has CDR1 SGHDT and CDR2 YYEEEE. The CDR3 nucleotides are TGTGCCAGCAGCGCGGCGGAAAGGGACGGCAGCTCCTACGAGCAGTACTTC. Translation gives CASSAAERDGSSYEQYF.

The genes are TRBV6-1 and TRBJ2-2; D might be TRBD2 (5 bases). The CDR3 runs 14 residues. Trimming removed 6 bases from V and 0 bases from J, with 8 bases in between. CDR1 is MNHNS, CDR2 SASEGT, per germline. The CDR3 nucleotides read TGTGCCAGCAGGAGACTAACGAACACCGGGGAGCTGTTTTTT. Residues: CASRRLTNTGELFF.

The rearrangement uses TRBV23-1 and TRBJ2-5; D is tentatively TRBD1 or TRBD2 (7 bases each). TRBV23-1 is an open reading frame, and its role is uncertain. The CDR3 length is 17 residues. The germline V and J ends were trimmed by 4 bases and 0 bases, with 18 bases remaining between them. For the CDR3, the DNA is TGCGCCAGCAGTCTTAGAGGTCCAGGGGGGGACCAAGAGACCCAGTACTTC. It is translated as CASSLRGPGGDQETQYF.

J is TRBJ1-1 and V is TRBV11-3, with 8 bases matching TRBD1. Germline CDR1 SGHNT, CDR2 YENEEA. The trim removed 1 base at V and 0 bases at J, leaving 13 bases unmatched. CDR3 length equals 19 residues. Written as DNA, the CDR3 is TGTGCCAGCAGCTTAGGCCCCCAGTGGGGCAGGGGGCTGAACACTGAAGCTTTCTTT. This sequence encodes CASSLGPQWGRGLNTEAFF.

V gene TRBV4-1 combines with J gene TRBJ2-3; tentatively, D is TRBD1 (6 bases). Germline V gives CDR1 MGHRA, CDR2 YSYEKL. V was cut by 5 bases and J by 3 bases, with 18 bases left in between. This CDR3 region has 16 residues. The CDR3 region is CASSRGIMGLTDTQYF. The DNA for the CDR3 is TGCGCCAGCAGCAGGGGGATAATGGGCCTGACAGATACGCAGTATTTT.

This clonotype appeared a few times. The chain is built from TRBV18 and TRBJ1-1; 7 bases align to TRBD1. Germline V gives CDR1 KGHSH, CDR2 LQKENI. The CDR3 is made up of 14 amino acids. V was clipped by 3 bases and J by 4 bases; unmatched bases: 5. The DNA for the CDR3 is TGTGCCAGCTCACCGGACAGGACGTCCACTGAAGCTTTCTTT. Encoded protein: CASSPDRTSTEAFF. Full variable domain (outside the CDR3, taken from reference TRBV18 and TRBJ1-1): NAGVMQNPRHLVRRRGQEARLRCSPMKGHSHVYWYRQLPEEGLKFMVYLQKENIIDESGMPKERFSAEFPKEGPSILRIQQVVRGDSAAYFCASSPDRTSTEAFFGQGTRLTVV.

This clonotype was found a few times. This rearrangement joins TRBV5-1 to TRBJ2-7; weak D call: TRBD1 (5 bases). This CDR3 has 15 amino acids. CDR1 SGHRS and CDR2 YFSETQ come from the germline V gene. With 0 bases removed from V and 3 bases from J, the gap between germline ends came to 13 bases. The chain's CDR3 is CASSLAAQDYYEQYF. In DNA form, the CDR3 reads TGCGCCAGCAGCTTGGCGGCACAGGATTACTACGAGCAGTACTTC.

This clonotype was detected only a few times. The chain links TRBV20-1 to TRBJ2-3, with TRBD2 matching over 7 bases. The CDR3 is 15 residues long. Germline CDR1 DFQATT, CDR2 SNEGSKA (reference sequence). Losses at the gene ends were 3 bases for V and 2 bases for J; bases not matched to a gene: 8. As DNA, the CDR3 is TGCAGTGCTAGTTCTGAGACTAGCTACACAGATACGCAGTATTTT. This translates into CSASSETSYTDTQYF.

The table lists this clonotype with a few counts. The chain couples TRBV6-7 to TRBJ2-5, with D tentatively TRBD1 or TRBD2 (6 bases each). TRBV6-7 is identified as an open reading frame with a role that is uncertain. Trimming cost V 0 bases and J 4 bases, with 21 bases left between them. The CDR3 covers 18 residues. In DNA form, the CDR3 reads TGTGCCAGCAGTTACTCGAGGGGGGTAGAGGGGTTGGTAGAGACCCAGTACTTC. The encoded protein is CASSYSRGVEGLVETQYF.

This clonotype is medium-sized. The V call is TRBV12-3 or TRBV12-4, the J call TRBJ1-3; D gene uncertain. Trimming left V 4 bases short and J 5 bases short, with 3 bases between. The CDR3 totals 11 residues. In DNA, the CDR3 is TGTGCCAGCAGTTCACGAAACACCATATATTTT. Amino acids: CASSSRNTIYF.

This clonotype has just a few counts. V and J are TRBV2 and TRBJ2-7; the D call may be TRBD1 or TRBD2 (6 bases each). Trimming took off 7 bases at V and 1 base at J, with 26 bases between the two ends. The germline CDR1 and CDR2 sequences are SNHLY and FYNNEI. The CDR3 spans 18 residues. In nucleotides, the CDR3 is TGTGCCAGCATTTCCACCTTTCTGGGAAGGGGGGTTTCCTACGAGCAGTACTTC. It codes for CASISTFLGRGVSYEQYF. Drawing the rest from reference TRBV2 and TRBJ2-7, the complete variable domain is EPEVTQTPSHQVTQMGQEVILRCVPISNHLYFYWYRQILGQKVEFLVSFYNNEISEKSEIFDDQFSVERPDGSNFTLKIRSTKLEDSAMYFCASISTFLGRGVSYEQYFGPGTRLTVT.

The chain has TRBV7-2 and TRBJ1-5; TRBD1 matches 7 bases. The CDR3 is 16 residues long. The V gene's germline CDR1 is SGHTA and CDR2 FQGNSA. V lost 3 bases, J lost 2 bases, and 7 bases stayed unmatched. The CDR3 DNA follows: TGTGCCAGCAGCTTGGGAGGGGGCGAAGGCAATCAGCCCCAGCATTTT. The encoded protein is CASSLGGGEGNQPQHF.

In this sample, this clonotype turned up a few times. The chain has TRBV7-6 and TRBJ1-2, with 8 positions matching TRBD1. Germline V gene lookup returns CDR1 SGHVS and CDR2 FNYEAQ. V lost 9 bases and J lost 7; bases outside the gene matches: 16. The CDR3 covers 15 residues. The CDR3 DNA sequence: TGTGCCAGTACCCCAATGACAGGGGAAGTAAGTGGCTACACCTTC. It codes for CASTPMTGEVSGYTF.

The chain is built from TRBV6-1 and TRBJ1-5, with TRBD1 identical over 9 bases. CDR3 length: 15 amino acids. V trimming: 6 bases; J trimming: 1 base; junction bases outside the gene matches: 4. CDR1 is MNHNS and CDR2 is SASEGT in the germline V gene. The CDR3 loop reads CASREQGASNQPQHF. The CDR3 nucleotides are TGTGCCAGCAGAGAACAGGGGGCGAGCAATCAGCCCCAGCATTTT.

This sequence joins TRBV5-4 and TRBJ2-5; perhaps TRBD2 as D (7 bases). Per germline, CDR1 SGHNT and CDR2 YYREEE (reference sequence). Deletions cut 2 bases from V and 0 bases from J, with 11 bases between. The CDR3 is 15 residues long. The CDR3 sequence: CASSFGGGYQETQYF. The DNA of the CDR3 is TGTGCCAGCAGCTTCGGCGGGGGCTACCAAGAGACCCAGTACTTC.

The J gene is TRBJ2-1, the V gene TRBV6-1; TRBD1 matches 7 bases. With V trimmed by 5 bases and J by 4 bases, 5 bases remained unmatched. Germline V gene data show CDR1 as MNHNS and CDR2 as SASEGT. The CDR3 loop spans 14 amino acids. The CDR3 region is CASSRQGAYNEQFF. In DNA, the CDR3 is TGTGCCAGCAGTCGACAGGGTGCTTACAATGAGCAGTTCTTC.

This clonotype was seen only a few times. This chain links TRBV18 with TRBJ2-3, with D tentatively TRBD1 (6 bases). The CDR3 has 13 amino acids. Germline values: CDR1 KGHSH, CDR2 LQKENI. Trimming took off 4 bases at V and 6 bases at J, with 11 bases between the two ends. The CDR3 DNA reads TGTGCCAGCTCACTACATGACAGGGATACGCAGTATTTT. It specifies CASSLHDRDTQYF.